This TCR beta chain originates from a study of T cell responses to AZD1222 COVID-19 vaccine. Sequencing used immunoSEQ multiplex PCR; TCRdb keeps in-frame clones, though not all of them. The sample has about 110,000 clones, about 91% seen once. General study points: Baseline testing showed seropositivity in only 6 or 7 AZD1222 recipients. Donor demographics were predominantly white British with a female majority; clonal diversity may be underestimated. Compared with day 0, the breadth and depth of the Spike-specific TCR repertoire rose significantly after two doses of AZD1222. No repertoire was sampled before or during the peak T cell response, only after it.

This clone was recorded a few times. The antigen is undetermined. The V and J ends lost 5 bases and 4 bases, in that order; junction bases with no gene match: 7. Germline-derived CDR1 and CDR2 are KGHSY and FQNENV. This CDR3 comprises 14 residues. The sample consisted of peripheral blood, taken on day 0 of AZD1222 vaccination. The chain uses TRBV16 and TRBJ2-7; the match to TRBD1 covers 8 bases. This TCR derives from an adult in good health. The CDR3 protein is CASSLFDRGYEQYF. In DNA form, the CDR3 reads TGTGCCAGCAGCTTGTTCGACAGGGGTTACGAGCAGTACTTC. The full variable domain, with the rest looked up from reference TRBV16 and TRBJ2-7, is GEEVAQTPKHLVRGEGQKAKLYCAPIKGHSYVFWYQQVLKNEFKFLISFQNENVFDETGMPKERFSAKCLPNSPCSLEIQATKLEDSAVYFCASSLFDRGYEQYFGPGTRLTVT.